This T cell receptor (beta chain) is from a study of beta chain features in type 1 diabetes. The CDR3 runs 12 residues. Trimming removed 5 bases from V and 8 bases from J, with 9 bases in between. Germline CDR1 is SGHTA and CDR2 is FQGNSA. As every portion of the isolated RNA was reverse transcribed, the sequencing read expressed TCRB transcripts. Data came from immunoSEQ multiplex PCR; TCRdb stores just in-frame clones and leaves some out. The data show nearly 350,000 clones, with roughly 9% seen just once and 1% held by the top ten. Points from the study as a whole: Moderate but significant shortening of TCRB CDR3s was recorded in all four CD4+ subsets from Type 1 diabetes patients.

About 110 mL of blood, on average, came from one heparinised draw per donor. This clone has at least ten counts. The antigen remains undetermined. The chain couples TRBV7-2 to TRBJ2-2, with D possibly being TRBD1 (6 bases). The sequence came from a man in his thirties or forties with type 1 diabetes. The material sequenced was central memory CD4+ T cells from blood. The CDR3 bases are TGTGCCAGCAGCCCTGACAGGGGGGAGCTGTTTTTT. Translation: CASSPDRGELFF.